The 25 T cell receptor beta chains in this list originate from one sample, sequenced in a study of shared clonotypes between healthy human individuals. Assay used: immunoSEQ multiplex PCR; TCRdb lists only in-frame clones, some missing. The data hold millions of clones, with around 90% observed a single time. Material for sequencing was naive CD4+ T cells sorted from blood. Documented subset: CD45RA+ positively selected. Receptor source: a man younger than 35 in good health.

This chain joins TRBV6-5 and TRBJ2-3, with unresolved D. CDR1 MNHEY and CDR2 SVGAGI come from the germline V gene. The CDR3 covers 11 residues. V was cut by 2 bases and J by 11 bases, with 8 bases left in between. The CDR3 region is CASSYLGKQYF. The CDR3 DNA reads as TGTGCCAGCAGTTACCTGGGGAAGCAGTATTTT.

The chain links TRBV9 to TRBJ2-3; D may be TRBD1 or TRBD2 (6 bases each). The CDR3 runs 15 residues. V was shortened by 4 bases and J by 2 bases, with 14 bases between the two germline ends. The V gene's germline CDR1 is SGDLS and CDR2 YYNGEE. CDR3 bases: TGTGCCAGCAGCCCACCCCGGGGGCCCACAGATACGCAGTATTTT. Translating it yields CASSPPRGPTDTQYF.

The chain carries TRBV4-1 and TRBJ2-5; no definite D call. The CDR3 loop spans 13 amino acids. Germline V gene lookup returns CDR1 MGHRA and CDR2 YSYEKL. V gave up 1 base and J gave up 4 bases, with 7 bases separating them. The CDR3 protein is CASSQGVTETQYF. CDR3 in DNA: TGCGCCAGCAGCCAAGGGGTGACAGAGACCCAGTACTTC.

The V and J genes are TRBV6-5 and TRBJ2-7, with D possibly TRBD1 on 5 matching bases. Trimming left V 7 bases short and J 5 bases short, with 15 bases between. The CDR3 length is 13 residues. Germline values: CDR1 MNHEY, CDR2 SVGAGI. CDR3 sequence: CASTQGSPDEQYF. The DNA of the CDR3 is TGTGCCAGCACCCAGGGTAGCCCGGACGAGCAGTACTTC.

The chain links TRBV29-1 to TRBJ2-7; no reliable D call. V lost 5 bases and J lost 3, with 26 bases in between. This CDR3 contains 17 residues. Germline V gene data show CDR1 as SQVTM and CDR2 as ANQGSEA. CDR3: CSVRAVLTPSRNYEQYF. The CDR3 coding sequence is TGCAGCGTTCGGGCGGTTCTGACTCCTAGTCGGAACTACGAGCAGTACTTC.

The chain recombines TRBV9 with TRBJ1-1, with TRBD1 identical over 8 bases. Germline CDR1 and CDR2: SGDLS and YYNGEE. With V trimmed by 0 bases and J by 4 bases, 2 bases remained unmatched. This CDR3 is built from 14 residues. The CDR3 DNA reads as TGTGCCAGCAGCGTAGACAGGGGGACCACTGAAGCTTTCTTT. It translates to CASSVDRGTTEAFF.

Concerning this clone: Within the sample, other DNA sequences also encode this same CDR3. This chain uses TRBV5-1 with TRBJ2-5; TRBD1 matches at 8 bases. The CDR3 has 15 residues. The germline gives CDR1 SGHRS, CDR2 YFSETQ. V lost 0 bases, J lost 4 bases, and 5 bases stayed unmatched. CDR3 amino acids: CASSLGQGMGETQYF. CDR3 coding DNA: TGCGCCAGCAGCTTGGGACAGGGGATGGGAGAGACCCAGTACTTC.

The chain combines TRBV10-1 with TRBJ2-4; 12 nucleotides line up with TRBD1. Germline CDR1 is WNHNN and CDR2 is SYGVQD (reference sequence). The junction had 2 bases not matched to a gene; V was cut back by 2 bases and J by 0 bases. The CDR3 sequence is 17 residues long. The CDR3 region has the DNA TGCGCCAGCAGTGAGCCGGGACAGGGGGCAGCCAAAAACATTCAGTACTTC. Its protein is CASSEPGQGAAKNIQYF.

The chain joins TRBV5-8 to TRBJ1-1; 8 nucleotides line up with TRBD1. Trimming at V came to 6 bases and at J to 0 bases, leaving 7 bases not matched to a gene. This CDR3 region has 15 residues. Looked up from germline, CDR1 is SGHTS and CDR2 is YDEGEE. CDR3 DNA: TGTGCCAGCAACACATCGACAGGGGTGAACACTGAAGCTTTCTTT. Translation gives CASNTSTGVNTEAFF.

This clone appeared a single time. The chain links TRBV11-2 to TRBJ1-1, with D possibly matching TRBD1 (5 bases). The germline V gene has CDR1 SGHAT and CDR2 FQNNGV. This CDR3 has 15 residues. The ends were cut back, 4 bases at V and 1 base at J, with 13 bases in the middle. This CDR3 reads CASSSAGVGNTEAFF. The CDR3 DNA is TGTGCCAGCAGCTCGGCGGGGGTCGGGAACACTGAAGCTTTCTTT.

This chain uses TRBV30 with TRBJ2-3; D unresolved. Germline CDR1 is GTSNPN and CDR2 is SVGIG (reference sequence). Between the trimmed V and J ends, which lost 2 bases and 5 bases, there was a span of 8 bases. CDR3 length: 12 residues. CDR3 residues: CAWSRVGDTQYF. DNA for the CDR3: TGTGCCTGGAGTCGGGTAGGAGATACGCAGTATTTT.

V usage is TRBV7-2 and J usage is TRBJ1-5, with D possibly TRBD1 on 6 matching bases. Trimming shortened V by 10 bases and J by 6 bases, and 22 bases separated the two germline ends. CDR1 is SGHTA and CDR2 is FQGNSA in the germline V gene. This CDR3 is 15 amino acids long. The CDR3 DNA follows: TGTGCCACCTCCCTAGTGGGGGGGGCTAGTCAGCCCCAGCATTTT. As protein: CATSLVGGASQPQHF.

This clone was seen just once. The chain recombines TRBV5-1 with TRBJ2-3, with 12 bases aligning to TRBD2. The CDR3 is 16 residues long. Germline CDR1 reads SGHRS; CDR2 reads YFSETQ. The V gene end was trimmed by 4 bases and the J gene end by 1 base; junction bases not matched to a gene: 4. CDR3 sequence reads: CASSTGLAGRTDTQYF. CDR3 nucleotide sequence: TGCGCCAGCAGCACCGGACTAGCGGGGCGCACAGATACGCAGTATTTT.

This clone has more than one count but fewer than ten. The V gene is TRBV30, the J gene TRBJ1-1; unclear D gene. This CDR3 has 11 residues. V lost 0 bases and J lost 7, with 6 bases in between. The germline gives CDR1 GTSNPN, CDR2 SVGIG (reference sequence). CDR3 sequence reads: CAWSVGYEAFF. The CDR3 nucleotides read TGTGCCTGGAGTGTTGGATATGAAGCTTTCTTT.

This chain joins TRBV7-2 and TRBJ2-5; weak D call: TRBD2 (6 bases). The V end lost 5 bases, the J end lost 4 bases, and 11 bases lay between the germline ends. CDR3 length equals 13 residues. Germline V CDR1 and CDR2: SGHTA, FQGNSA. CDR3 amino acids: CASSGPGRETQYF. In DNA, the CDR3 is TGTGCCAGCAGCGGACCCGGGAGAGAGACCCAGTACTTC.

V gene TRBV7-9 combines with J gene TRBJ1-4, with D unclear. The V gene lost 8 bases and the J gene lost 8 bases, with 15 bases spanning the gap. In germline, CDR1 is SEHNR, CDR2 FQNEAQ (reference sequence). The CDR3 runs 13 residues. CDR3 loop: CASSRVQGEKLFF. The CDR3 DNA reads TGTGCCAGCTCCCGGGTACAAGGGGAAAAACTGTTTTTT. Supplemented by reference TRBV7-9 and TRBJ1-4, the full variable domain reads DTGVSQNPRHKITKRGQNVTFRCDPISEHNRLYWYRQTLGQGPEFLTYFQNEAQLEKSRLLSDRFSAERPKGSFSTLEIQRTEQGDSAMYLCASSRVQGEKLFFGSGTQLSVL.

This clone was seen just once. The chain recombines TRBV5-1 with TRBJ2-7; TRBD1 is a possible D gene (6 bases). Germline loops: CDR1 SGHRS, CDR2 YFSETQ. Trimming removed 4 bases from V and 6 bases from J, with 17 bases in between. This CDR3 is 14 amino acids long. The CDR3 DNA sequence: TGCGCCAGCAGCCCTGGACAGTATTCTACCGAGCAGTACTTC. Protein sequence: CASSPGQYSTEQYF.

This rearrangement joins TRBV4-3 to TRBJ2-5, with TRBD1 as a possible D gene (5 bases). The V end was cut by 2 bases, the J end by 5 bases, with 12 bases between. This CDR3 is 14 amino acids long. The germline CDR1 and CDR2 sequences are LGHNA and YSLEER. CDR3 sequence: CASSQTQGWETQYF. DNA for the CDR3: TGCGCCAGCAGCCAAACCCAGGGATGGGAGACCCAGTACTTC.

This chain links TRBV6-1 with TRBJ1-2, with 8 bases identical to TRBD1. Germline-derived CDR1 and CDR2 are MNHNS and SASEGT. With V trimmed by 3 bases and J by 7 bases, 10 bases remained unmatched. This CDR3 comprises 15 residues. The CDR3 DNA reads as TGTGCCAGCAGTGACGGACAGGGAAGGGTAGGTGGCTACACCTTC. Protein: CASSDGQGRVGGYTF.

This sequence joins TRBV6-1 and TRBJ2-7; maybe TRBD1 (5 bases). The CDR3 extends over 13 amino acids. The germline CDR1 and CDR2 sequences are MNHNS and SASEGT. Trimming removed 6 bases from V and 2 bases from J, with 11 bases in between. CDR3 sequence (DNA): TGTGCCAGCAGCCATGACAGAGCCTACGAGCAGTACTTC. Its translation is CASSHDRAYEQYF.

The chain recombines TRBV7-6 with TRBJ1-6, with TRBD1 matching 8 bases. CDR1 and CDR2 (germline): SGHVS, FNYEAQ. V lost 1 base and J lost 6; bases outside the gene matches: 2. This CDR3 spans 15 amino acids. The DNA for the CDR3 is TGTGCCAGCAGCTTAGGGGACAGGCTTAATTCACCCCTCCACTTT. Its protein product is CASSLGDRLNSPLHF.

The chain recombines TRBV7-9 with TRBJ2-2, with 7 bases matching TRBD2. The CDR3 sequence is 17 residues long. The germline V gene encodes CDR1 SEHNR and CDR2 FQNEAQ (reference sequence). V shed 3 bases and J 4 bases; nucleotides not matched to a gene: 11. This CDR3 reads CASSFILGDYLTGELFF. CDR3 DNA sequence: TGTGCCAGCAGCTTCATCCTGGGGGACTACCTCACCGGGGAGCTGTTTTTT.

V usage is TRBV5-4 and J usage is TRBJ2-7; D ambiguous. V lost 5 bases to trimming and J lost 7 bases, with 13 bases between them. The CDR3 loop spans 12 amino acids. Germline V gene lookup returns CDR1 SGHNT and CDR2 YYREEE (reference sequence). The CDR3 DNA is TGTGCCAGCAGTCAGGACGGCAGTGAGCAGTACTTC. This sequence encodes CASSQDGSEQYF.

CDR3 coding DNA: TGCGCCAGCAGCAAAAGGGATCCGGGATATAATTCACCCCTCCACTTT. As protein: CASSKRDPGYNSPLHF. This chain joins TRBV4-1 and TRBJ1-6, with D unresolved. Between the trimmed V and J ends, which lost 5 bases and 4 bases, there was a span of 15 bases. The length of the CDR3 is 16 residues. The germline CDR1 and CDR2 sequences are MGHRA and YSYEKL.

The CDR3 region is CASSEEVRGNTEAFF. The CDR3 DNA sequence: TGTGCCAGCAGTGAAGAGGTCAGGGGGAACACTGAAGCTTTCTTT. V usage is TRBV2 and J usage is TRBJ1-1; D is possibly TRBD1 (6 bases). The CDR3 has 15 residues. V lost 1 base and J lost 1, with 10 bases in between. Germline loops: CDR1 SNHLY, CDR2 FYNNEI. The complete variable domain, with remaining parts taken from reference TRBV2 and TRBJ1-1, reads EPEVTQTPSHQVTQMGQEVILRCVPISNHLYFYWYRQILGQKVEFLVSFYNNEISEKSEIFDDQFSVERPDGSNFTLKIRSTKLEDSAMYFCASSEEVRGNTEAFFGQGTRLTVV.